The next 18 T cell receptor beta chains were all read from a single sample in a study of T cell changes during pregnancy in multiple sclerosis. Sequenced by immunoSEQ multiplex PCR; TCRdb stores in-frame clones only, minus some. This table has tens of thousands of clones, roughly 92% appearing once. Sequences were derived from peripheral blood, sampled after pregnancy. The receptors derive from a female donor with multiple sclerosis, enrolled in a pregnancy study.

The DNA of the CDR3 is TGTGCCAGCAGCTCACAGGGGGCCATGAACACTGAAGCTTTCTTT. Its protein product is CASSSQGAMNTEAFF. The J gene is TRBJ1-1, the V gene TRBV11-2, with 9 bases matching TRBD1. Looked up from germline, CDR1 is SGHAT and CDR2 is FQNNGV. The junction had 3 bases not matched to a gene; V was cut back by 4 bases and J by 0 bases. This CDR3 region has 15 residues.

The rearrangement joins TRBV11-2 to TRBJ2-7, with 9 bases fitting TRBD2. J lost 0 bases, V lost 0 bases, and 3 bases had no gene match. This CDR3 is 16 amino acids long. CDR1 SGHAT and CDR2 FQNNGV come from the germline V gene. The CDR3 coding sequence is TGTGCCAGCAGCTTAGATAGCGGGAGTCCCTCCTACGAGCAGTACTTC. It yields the protein CASSLDSGSPSYEQYF. Looking up the rest from reference TRBV11-2 and TRBJ2-7 gives the full variable domain: EAGVAQSPRYKIIEKRQSVAFWCNPISGHATLYWYQQILGQGPKLLIQFQNNGVVDDSQLPKDRFSAERLKGVDSTLKIQPAKLEDSAVYLCASSLDSGSPSYEQYFGPGTRLTVT.

The V and J genes are TRBV11-3 and TRBJ2-7; D may be TRBD2 (6 bases). Germline V lookup: CDR1 SGHNT, CDR2 YENEEA. V dropped 5 bases and J dropped 5 bases, with 16 bases sitting between them. The CDR3 has 14 residues. The DNA of the CDR3 is TGTGCCAGCAGCCGCGGGGAGATGTGGCACGAGCAGTACTTC. It translates to CASSRGEMWHEQYF.

The sample holds a few counts of this clone. J is TRBJ1-3 and V is TRBV5-1, with 9 bases lining up with TRBD1. The CDR3 is 14 amino acids. V shed 3 bases, J shed 7 bases, and the junction held 5 bases outside the gene matches. CDR1 and CDR2 from the germline V gene are SGHRS and YFSETQ. This CDR3 reads CASSSMTGGNTIYF. DNA for the CDR3: TGCGCCAGCAGCTCCATGACAGGGGGTAACACCATATATTTT.

V gene TRBV7-9 combines with J gene TRBJ2-1, with 7 bases fitting TRBD1. V was pared by 5 bases and J by 9 bases, with 16 bases of the junction left unmatched. This CDR3 contains 16 residues. Germline CDR1 and CDR2: SEHNR and FQNEAQ (reference sequence). CDR3 sequence reads: CASSPAGWIPGGEQFF. The DNA of the CDR3 is TGTGCCAGCAGCCCGGCGGGCTGGATCCCAGGGGGTGAGCAGTTCTTC.

The chain joins TRBV7-9 to TRBJ2-7, with 7 bases that match TRBD2. V shed 5 bases, J shed 0 bases, and the junction held 4 bases outside the gene matches. Germline values: CDR1 SEHNR, CDR2 FQNEAQ (reference sequence). The CDR3 sequence is 14 residues long. This chain's CDR3 is CASSRRDYSYEQYF. The CDR3 region has the DNA TGTGCCAGCAGCCGCCGGGACTACTCCTACGAGCAGTACTTC.

This rearrangement joins TRBV30 to TRBJ1-5, with D perhaps TRBD1 (6 bases). Trimming removed 3 bases from V and 5 bases from J, with 11 bases in between. The V gene's germline CDR1 is GTSNPN and CDR2 SVGIG (reference sequence). The CDR3 runs to 13 residues. In DNA, the CDR3 is TGTGCCTGGAGCGGACAGTATGATCAGCCCCAGCATTTT. It is translated as CAWSGQYDQPQHF. Drawing the rest from reference TRBV30 and TRBJ1-5, the complete variable domain is SQTIHQWPATLVQPVGSPLSLECTVEGTSNPNLYWYRQAAGRGLQLLFYSVGIGQISSEVPQNLSASRPQDRQFILSSKKLLLSDSGFYLCAWSGQYDQPQHFGDGTRLSIL.

V gene TRBV10-3 combines with J gene TRBJ1-3; D remains unclear. Germline CDR1 ENHRY, CDR2 SYGVKD. CDR3 size: 15 residues. V was shortened by 2 bases and J by 0 bases, with 8 bases between the two germline ends. The CDR3 spells CAISERDISGNTIYF. CDR3 in DNA: TGTGCCATCAGTGAGCGGGATATCTCTGGAAACACCATATATTTT.

The chain joins TRBV5-1 to TRBJ2-1; TRBD2 aligns across 16 bases. This CDR3 is 19 amino acids long. The germline gives CDR1 SGHRS, CDR2 YFSETQ. Trimming took 4 bases from V and 5 from J; bases not matched to a gene: 12. Written as DNA, the CDR3 is TGCGCCAGCAGCCCGGGACTAGCGGGAGGGGAACTCTTAAACAATGAGCAGTTCTTC. Residues: CASSPGLAGGELLNNEQFF.

The chain carries TRBV4-3 and TRBJ1-1; D may be TRBD1 (5 bases). CDR1 LGHNA and CDR2 YSLEER come from the germline V gene. The CDR3 has 14 amino acids. Between the trimmed V and J ends, which lost 4 bases and 6 bases, there was a span of 15 bases. The CDR3 coding sequence is TGCGCCAGCAGCCGACTCGGGGGAATGGCTGAAGCTTTCTTT. It translates to CASSRLGGMAEAFF.

The chain carries TRBV19 and TRBJ1-6; 7 bases agree with TRBD1. CDR3 length equals 17 residues. CDR1 is LNHDA and CDR2 is SQIVND in the germline V gene (reference sequence). Trimming cost V 5 bases and J 0 bases; bases outside gene matches: 7. The CDR3 region has the DNA TGTGCCAGTAGTCCAATCACAGGGGCCTCCTATAATTCACCCCTCCACTTT. Amino acids: CASSPITGASYNSPLHF.

The V and J genes are TRBV7-6 and TRBJ2-7; D ambiguous. The V end lost 1 base, the J end lost 2 bases, and 12 bases lay between the germline ends. CDR3 length: 15 amino acids. Germline values: CDR1 SGHVS, CDR2 FNYEAQ. CDR3 region: CASSLGTAPTYEQYF. The CDR3 DNA is TGTGCCAGCAGCTTAGGCACAGCACCTACCTACGAGCAGTACTTC.

The chain combines TRBV6-5 with TRBJ2-3, with 7 bases identical to TRBD1. Germline CDR1 is MNHEY and CDR2 is SVGAGI. This CDR3 is built from 16 residues. The V segment lost 0 bases and the J segment 2 bases; nucleotides outside the gene matches: 5. The CDR3 reads CASSYSGTAPTDTQYF. The DNA of the CDR3 is TGTGCCAGCAGTTACTCGGGGACAGCTCCCACAGATACGCAGTATTTT.

This rearrangement joins TRBV5-1 to TRBJ2-5, with 7 bases that match TRBD2. This CDR3 comprises 16 residues. V was pared by 5 bases and J by 1 base, with 11 bases of the junction left unmatched. Germline values: CDR1 SGHRS, CDR2 YFSETQ. The CDR3 DNA follows: TGCGCCAGCAGGGGGTCTAGCGGAGCGCTCCAAGAGACCCAGTACTTC. The encoded protein is CASRGSSGALQETQYF. Full variable domain (missing parts from reference TRBV5-1 and TRBJ2-5): KAGVTQTPRYLIKTRGQQVTLSCSPISGHRSVSWYQQTPGQGLQFLFEYFSETQRNKGNFPGRFSGRQFSNSRSEMNVSTLELGDSALYLCASRGSSGALQETQYFGPGTRLLVL.

This chain joins TRBV5-1 and TRBJ2-1; TRBD2 matches 9 bases. From germline, CDR1 is SGHRS and CDR2 YFSETQ. This CDR3 has 16 residues. The ends lost 1 base at V and 4 bases at J; junction bases unmatched: 6. The CDR3 spells CASSLSASGVYNEQFF. Here the CDR3 DNA reads TGCGCCAGCAGCTTGAGTGCTAGCGGGGTATACAATGAGCAGTTCTTC. Combining the CDR3 with reference TRBV5-1 and TRBJ2-1 gives the whole variable domain KAGVTQTPRYLIKTRGQQVTLSCSPISGHRSVSWYQQTPGQGLQFLFEYFSETQRNKGNFPGRFSGRQFSNSRSEMNVSTLELGDSALYLCASSLSASGVYNEQFFGPGTRLTVL.

This rearrangement joins TRBV7-8 to TRBJ1-4, with D unclear. This CDR3 contains 16 residues. Germline values: CDR1 SGHVS, CDR2 FQNEAQ. V shed 0 bases and J shed 0 bases, with 8 bases lying between them. The CDR3 DNA sequence: TGTGCCAGCAGCTTAGCGCGGGTTACAACTAATGAAAAACTGTTTTTT. It yields the protein CASSLARVTTNEKLFF. Filled out from reference TRBV7-8 and TRBJ1-4, the complete variable domain reads GAGVSQSPRYKVAKRGQDVALRCDPISGHVSLFWYQQALGQGPEFLTYFQNEAQLDKSGLPSDRFFAERPEGSVSTLKIQRTQQEDSAVYLCASSLARVTTNEKLFFGSGTQLSVL.

V is TRBV12-5 and J is TRBJ2-3; 8 bases are a match to TRBD2. The trim removed 4 bases at V and 4 bases at J, leaving 10 bases unmatched. From germline, CDR1 is LGHNT and CDR2 FRNRAP. The CDR3 extends over 16 amino acids. CDR3 sequence reads: CASGSEGGRRSDTQYF. The CDR3 DNA sequence: TGTGCTAGTGGTTCGGAGGGCGGGAGGCGGTCAGATACGCAGTATTTT.

The J gene is TRBJ2-5, the V gene TRBV10-3; D is unclear. This CDR3 is 11 amino acids long. The V gene lost 0 bases and the J gene lost 6 bases, with 2 bases spanning the gap. Germline assignment: CDR1 ENHRY and CDR2 SYGVKD. Here the CDR3 reads CAISESKTQYF. The CDR3 coding sequence is TGTGCCATCAGTGAGTCCAAGACCCAGTACTTC.